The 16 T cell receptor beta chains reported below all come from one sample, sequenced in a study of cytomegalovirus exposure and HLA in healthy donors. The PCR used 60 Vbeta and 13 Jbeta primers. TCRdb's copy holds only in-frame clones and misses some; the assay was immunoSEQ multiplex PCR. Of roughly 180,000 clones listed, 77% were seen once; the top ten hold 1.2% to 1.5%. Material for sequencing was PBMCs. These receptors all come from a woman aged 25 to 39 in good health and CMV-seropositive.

CDR3 coding DNA: TGCGCCAGCAGCCGTAAAGGGAGCGTGAACACTGAAGCTTTCTTT. Translated: CASSRKGSVNTEAFF. This chain links TRBV4-1 with TRBJ1-1; the D is unclear. V dropped 4 bases and J dropped 0 bases, with 12 bases sitting between them. CDR1 and CDR2 from the germline V gene are MGHRA and YSYEKL. The CDR3 spans 15 residues.

Written as DNA, the CDR3 is TGTGCCACCAGCAAACTAGAGGGAGTTGGTACAGATACGCAGTATTTT. Its protein is CATSKLEGVGTDTQYF. This chain connects TRBV15 to TRBJ2-3, with a possible D match to TRBD2 (5 bases). Germline loops: CDR1 LNHNV, CDR2 YYDKDF (reference sequence). Trimming shortened V by 4 bases and J by 3 bases, and 17 bases separated the two germline ends. The CDR3 totals 16 residues. The complete variable domain, with remaining parts taken from reference TRBV15 and TRBJ2-3, reads DAMVIQNPRYQVTQFGKPVTLSCSQTLNHNVMYWYQQKSSQAPKLLFHYYDKDFNNEADTPDNFQSRRPNTSFCFLDIRSPGLGDTAMYLCATSKLEGVGTDTQYFGPGTRLTVL.

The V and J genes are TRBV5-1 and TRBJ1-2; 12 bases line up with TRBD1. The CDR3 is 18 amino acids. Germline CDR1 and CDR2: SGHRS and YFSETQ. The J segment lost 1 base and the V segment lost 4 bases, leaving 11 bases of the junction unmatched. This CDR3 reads CASSADGTGGMVNYGYTF. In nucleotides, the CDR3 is TGCGCCAGCAGCGCGGATGGGACAGGGGGCATGGTTAACTATGGCTACACCTTC.

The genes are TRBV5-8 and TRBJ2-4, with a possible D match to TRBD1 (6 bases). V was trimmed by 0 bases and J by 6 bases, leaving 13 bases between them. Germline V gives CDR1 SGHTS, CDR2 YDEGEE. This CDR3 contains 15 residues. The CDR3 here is CASSLDTGWGNIQYF. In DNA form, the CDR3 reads TGTGCCAGCAGCTTGGATACAGGGTGGGGAAACATTCAGTACTTC.

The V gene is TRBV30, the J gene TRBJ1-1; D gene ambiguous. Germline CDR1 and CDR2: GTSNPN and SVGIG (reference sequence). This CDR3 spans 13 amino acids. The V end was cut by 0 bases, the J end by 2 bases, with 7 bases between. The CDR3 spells CAWSVAQNTEAFF. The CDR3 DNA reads TGTGCCTGGAGTGTAGCGCAAAACACTGAAGCTTTCTTT.

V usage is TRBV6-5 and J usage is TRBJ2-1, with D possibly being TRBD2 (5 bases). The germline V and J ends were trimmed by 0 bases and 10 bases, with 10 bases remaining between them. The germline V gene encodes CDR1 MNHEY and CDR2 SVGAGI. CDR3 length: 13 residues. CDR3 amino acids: CASSYSIRGEQFF. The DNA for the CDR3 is TGTGCCAGCAGTTACTCAATTCGGGGAGAGCAGTTCTTC.

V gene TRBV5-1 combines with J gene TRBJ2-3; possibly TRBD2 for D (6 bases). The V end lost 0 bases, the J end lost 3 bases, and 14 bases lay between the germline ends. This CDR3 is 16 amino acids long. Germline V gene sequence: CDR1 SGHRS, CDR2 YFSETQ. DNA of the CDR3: TGCGCCAGCAGCTTGGCTGGTGGAGGGCCGACAGATACGCAGTATTTT. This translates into CASSLAGGGPTDTQYF.

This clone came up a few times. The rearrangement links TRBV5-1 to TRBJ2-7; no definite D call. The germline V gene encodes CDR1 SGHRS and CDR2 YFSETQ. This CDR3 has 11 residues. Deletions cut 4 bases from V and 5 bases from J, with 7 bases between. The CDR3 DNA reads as TGCGCCAGCAGCGAGGATCACGAGCAGTACTTC. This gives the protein CASSEDHEQYF.

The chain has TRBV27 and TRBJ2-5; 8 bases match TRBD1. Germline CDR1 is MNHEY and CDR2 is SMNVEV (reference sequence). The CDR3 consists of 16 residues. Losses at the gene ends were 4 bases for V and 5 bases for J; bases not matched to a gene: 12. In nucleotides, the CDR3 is TGTGCCAGCAGTTCCCGGACAGGGAAGGCGTGGGAGACCCAGTACTTC. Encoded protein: CASSSRTGKAWETQYF.

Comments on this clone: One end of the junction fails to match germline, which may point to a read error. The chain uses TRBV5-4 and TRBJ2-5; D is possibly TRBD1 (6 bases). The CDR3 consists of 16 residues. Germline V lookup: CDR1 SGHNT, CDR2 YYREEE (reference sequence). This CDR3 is CASSSETGVTREAQYF. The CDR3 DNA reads TGTGCCAGCAGCTCCGAGACAGGTGTAACAAGAGAGGCCCAGTACTTC.

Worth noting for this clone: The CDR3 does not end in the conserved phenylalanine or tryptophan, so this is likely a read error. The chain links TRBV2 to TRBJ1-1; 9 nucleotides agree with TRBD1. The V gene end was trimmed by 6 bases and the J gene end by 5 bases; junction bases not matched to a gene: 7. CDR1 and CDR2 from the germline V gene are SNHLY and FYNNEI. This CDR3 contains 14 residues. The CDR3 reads CASRQGAVGTEAFL. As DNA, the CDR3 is TGTGCCAGCAGACAGGGGGCTGTGGGGACTGAAGCTTTCCTT.

Here the CDR3 DNA reads TGTGCCAGCAGCTTCGGGGGGGTGAACACTGAAGCTTTCTTT. Translated, it gives CASSFGGVNTEAFF. The chain is built from TRBV11-3 and TRBJ1-1; a possible D gene is TRBD1 (5 bases). This CDR3 is built from 14 residues. From germline, CDR1 is SGHNT and CDR2 YENEEA. V lost 3 bases and J lost 0, with 8 bases in between.

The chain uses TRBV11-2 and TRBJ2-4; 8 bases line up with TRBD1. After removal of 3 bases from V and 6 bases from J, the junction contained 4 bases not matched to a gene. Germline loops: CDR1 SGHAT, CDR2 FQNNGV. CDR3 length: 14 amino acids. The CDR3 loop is CASSFGTGSNIQYF. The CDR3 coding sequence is TGTGCCAGCAGCTTCGGGACAGGATCAAACATTCAGTACTTC. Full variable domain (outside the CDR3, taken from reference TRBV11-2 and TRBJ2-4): EAGVAQSPRYKIIEKRQSVAFWCNPISGHATLYWYQQILGQGPKLLIQFQNNGVVDDSQLPKDRFSAERLKGVDSTLKIQPAKLEDSAVYLCASSFGTGSNIQYFGAGTRLSVL.

In nucleotides, the CDR3 is TGCGCCAGCAGCCAGGAGACAGGGGACTGGAACACCATATATTTT. It translates to CASSQETGDWNTIYF. This sequence joins TRBV4-1 and TRBJ1-3, with 8 bases lining up with TRBD1. CDR3 size: 15 residues. Per the germline V gene, CDR1 is MGHRA and CDR2 is YSYEKL. V lost 3 bases to trimming and J lost 7 bases; unmatched junction nucleotides: 8.

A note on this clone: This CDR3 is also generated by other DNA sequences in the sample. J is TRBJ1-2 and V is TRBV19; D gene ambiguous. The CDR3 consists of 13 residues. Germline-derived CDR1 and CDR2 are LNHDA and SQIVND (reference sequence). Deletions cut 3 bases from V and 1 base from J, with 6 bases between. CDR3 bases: TGTGCCAGTAGTATCGGGATTAACTATGGCTACACCTTC. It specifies CASSIGINYGYTF.

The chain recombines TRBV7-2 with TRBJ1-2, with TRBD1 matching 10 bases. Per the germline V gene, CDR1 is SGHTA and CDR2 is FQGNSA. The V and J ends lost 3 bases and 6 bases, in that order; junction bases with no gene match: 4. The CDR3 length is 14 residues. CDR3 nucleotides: TGTGCCAGCAGCTTCCCCGGGACAGGGGATGGCTACACCTTC. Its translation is CASSFPGTGDGYTF.